This passage covers 5 T cell receptor beta chains from one sample sequenced in a study of blood T cell repertoires in COVID-19. The method was immunoSEQ multiplex PCR; TCRdb's version includes in-frame clones alone and lacks a portion of them. The repertoire holds some 270,000 clones, with under 95% as singletons. The sample consisted of PBMCs or T cells enriched from blood (not recorded which). Source of these receptors: a man aged 40-50 years who had been exposed to COVID-19.

The rearrangement links TRBV10-3 to TRBJ2-3, with D perhaps TRBD2 (6 bases). The CDR3 is 15 residues long. V was shortened by 2 bases and J by 8 bases, with 17 bases between the two germline ends. Germline loops: CDR1 ENHRY, CDR2 SYGVKD. The DNA of the CDR3 is TGTGCCATCAGTGAGCCTAGCGCCTGGGCGAGTACGCAGTATTTT. Amino acids: CAISEPSAWASTQYF.

The J gene is TRBJ2-2, the V gene TRBV7-2, with D perhaps matching TRBD2 (5 bases). Trimming took 0 bases from V and 2 from J, leaving 13 bases between them. The V gene's germline CDR1 is SGHTA and CDR2 FQGNSA. The CDR3 contains 17 residues. For the CDR3, the DNA is TGTGCCAGCAGCTTAGCGGGGAGCGGCATTAACACCGGGGAGCTGTTTTTT. This translates into CASSLAGSGINTGELFF.

The V call is TRBV4-2, the J call TRBJ2-7; D is undetermined. Germline V CDR1 and CDR2: LGHNA, YNFKEQ. Trimming left V 1 base short and J 3 bases short, with 10 bases between. The CDR3 loop spans 14 amino acids. This CDR3 reads CASSQGSTVYEQYF. The CDR3 region has the DNA TGTGCCAGCAGCCAAGGTAGTACCGTCTACGAGCAGTACTTC.

The chain combines TRBV28 with TRBJ2-7; the D is unclear. The V end lost 5 bases, the J end lost 5 bases, and 16 bases lay between the germline ends. The CDR3 contains 14 residues. Germline CDR1 reads MDHEN; CDR2 reads SYDVKM. CDR3 protein: CASSPTRHFHEQYF. CDR3 bases: TGTGCCAGCAGTCCCACTCGACACTTCCACGAGCAGTACTTC.

The gene calls are TRBV11-2 and TRBJ1-6; 7 bases agree with TRBD1. The CDR3 has 15 residues. V shed 5 bases, J shed 4 bases, and the junction held 5 bases outside the gene matches. Germline loops: CDR1 SGHAT, CDR2 FQNNGV. The CDR3 loop reads CASSVRGAYNSPLHF. CDR3 nucleotides: TGTGCCAGCAGCGTCAGGGGGGCGTATAATTCACCCCTCCACTTT.